This TCR beta chain was observed in a study of shared clonotypes between healthy human individuals. Germline V gene data show CDR1 as SGHAT and CDR2 as FQNNGV. CDR3 size: 15 residues. The junction had 7 bases not matched to a gene; V was cut back by 6 bases and J by 2 bases. The assay was immunoSEQ multiplex PCR, and TCRdb's table has in-frame clones only and misses some. The sample carries more than 2 million clones, approximately 94% recorded once. CD45RO negativity and positive selection for CCR7 defined naive CD8 cells, a population that excluded terminally differentiated effector memory CD45RA+ cells. Worth noting for this clone: Its antigen is as yet unknown.

Study findings and constraints: Relative to clonotypes present in all four donors, those not shared had lower generation probabilities. Collection of samples was limited to blood; tissue repertoires likely differ.

Sequencing input: naive CD8+ T cells sorted from blood. The sequence was collected from a man between 18 and 35 years old in good health. The chain recombines TRBV11-2 with TRBJ2-5, with 9 bases aligning to TRBD1. CDR3 amino acids: CASRQHRGLQETQYF. The CDR3 DNA follows: TGTGCCAGCAGGCAACACAGGGGGCTTCAAGAGACCCAGTACTTC.